This T cell receptor (beta chain) comes out of a study of blood T cell repertoires in COVID-19. Study details: Researchers got acute and convalescent COVID-19 samples from the United States, Italy and Spain. Sample material is recorded as cDNA or gDNA derived from T cells, B-cell-depleted T cells, or PBMCs.

Methods used by the authors: Amplification from reference gene primers served as the basis for estimated nucleated cell counts. Sequenced by immunoSEQ multiplex PCR; TCRdb stores in-frame clones only, minus some. V, J and clone size were drawn from that table, and D and trimming were deduced from the DNA. The sample lists some 250,000 clones, around 84% occurring once. Per germline, CDR1 MDHEN and CDR2 SYDVKM. This CDR3 has 16 amino acids. The V segment lost 3 bases and the J segment 4 bases; nucleotides outside the gene matches: 9. The chain recombines TRBV28 with TRBJ1-2, with 9 nucleotides matching TRBD1. The sequence came from a woman between 65 and 79 years old with active or convalescent COVID-19. Sequencing input: peripheral blood. The CDR3 loop is CASSFGGQGSFYGYTF. The CDR3 DNA sequence: TGTGCCAGCAGTTTTGGGGGACAGGGAAGTTTCTATGGCTACACCTTC.